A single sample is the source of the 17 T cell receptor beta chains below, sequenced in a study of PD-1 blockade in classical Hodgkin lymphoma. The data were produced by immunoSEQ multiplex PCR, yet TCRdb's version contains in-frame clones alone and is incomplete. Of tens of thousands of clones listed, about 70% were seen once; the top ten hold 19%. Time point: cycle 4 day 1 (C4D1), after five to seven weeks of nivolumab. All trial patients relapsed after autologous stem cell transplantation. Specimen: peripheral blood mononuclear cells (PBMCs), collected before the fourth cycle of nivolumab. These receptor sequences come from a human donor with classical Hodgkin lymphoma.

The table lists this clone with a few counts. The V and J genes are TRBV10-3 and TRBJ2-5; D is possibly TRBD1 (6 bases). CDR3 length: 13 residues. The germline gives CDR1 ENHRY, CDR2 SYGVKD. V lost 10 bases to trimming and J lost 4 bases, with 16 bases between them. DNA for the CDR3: TGTGCCACCTTTCGGGACATAGGAGAGACCCAGTACTTC. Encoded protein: CATFRDIGETQYF.

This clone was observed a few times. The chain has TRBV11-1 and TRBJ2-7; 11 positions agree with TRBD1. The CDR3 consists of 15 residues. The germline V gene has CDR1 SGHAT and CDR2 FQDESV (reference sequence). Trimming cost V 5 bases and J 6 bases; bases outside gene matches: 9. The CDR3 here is CASSHKDRGPFEQYF. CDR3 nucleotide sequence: TGTGCCAGCAGCCATAAGGACAGGGGGCCCTTCGAGCAGTACTTC.

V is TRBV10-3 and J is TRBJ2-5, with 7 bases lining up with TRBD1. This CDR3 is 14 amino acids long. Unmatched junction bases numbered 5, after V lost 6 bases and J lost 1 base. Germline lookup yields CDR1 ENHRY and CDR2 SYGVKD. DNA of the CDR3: TGTGCCATCAGGGCTGGGACAGCCCAAGAGACCCAGTACTTC. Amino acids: CAIRAGTAQETQYF.

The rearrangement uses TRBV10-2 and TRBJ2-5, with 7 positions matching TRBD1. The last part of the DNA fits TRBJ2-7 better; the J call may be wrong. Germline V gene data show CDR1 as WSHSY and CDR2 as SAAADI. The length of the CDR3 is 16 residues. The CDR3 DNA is TGCGCCAGCAGAGATACCTACGGGACAGCAGACTACGAGCAGTACTTC. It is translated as CASRDTYGTADYEQYF.

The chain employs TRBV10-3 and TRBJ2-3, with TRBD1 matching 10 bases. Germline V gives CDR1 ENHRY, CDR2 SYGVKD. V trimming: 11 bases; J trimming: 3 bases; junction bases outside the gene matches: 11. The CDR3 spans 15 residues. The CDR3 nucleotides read TGTGCCGCTGGACTGACAGGGGGCTTAACAGATACGCAGTATTTT. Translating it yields CAAGLTGGLTDTQYF.

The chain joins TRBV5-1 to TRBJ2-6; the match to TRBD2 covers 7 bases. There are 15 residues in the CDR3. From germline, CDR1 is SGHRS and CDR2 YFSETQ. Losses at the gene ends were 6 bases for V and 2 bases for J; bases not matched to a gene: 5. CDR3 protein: CASTMGGAGANVLTF. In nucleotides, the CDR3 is TGCGCCAGCACCATGGGAGGGGCTGGGGCCAACGTCCTGACTTTC.

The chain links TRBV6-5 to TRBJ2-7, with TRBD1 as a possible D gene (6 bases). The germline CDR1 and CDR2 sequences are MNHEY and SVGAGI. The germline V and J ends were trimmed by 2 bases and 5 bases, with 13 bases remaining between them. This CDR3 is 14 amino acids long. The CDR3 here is CASSYGQGLDEQYF. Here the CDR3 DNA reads TGTGCCAGCAGTTACGGGCAGGGGCTCGACGAGCAGTACTTC.

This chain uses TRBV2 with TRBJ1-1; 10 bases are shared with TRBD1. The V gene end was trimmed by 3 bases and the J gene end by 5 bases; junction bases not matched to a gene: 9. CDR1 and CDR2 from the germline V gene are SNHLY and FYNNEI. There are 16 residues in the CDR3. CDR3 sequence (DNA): TGTGCCAGCAGTGATTGGGACAGGGGTGTTCGGACTGAAGCTTTCTTT. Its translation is CASSDWDRGVRTEAFF. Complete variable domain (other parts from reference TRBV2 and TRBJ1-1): EPEVTQTPSHQVTQMGQEVILRCVPISNHLYFYWYRQILGQKVEFLVSFYNNEISEKSEIFDDQFSVERPDGSNFTLKIRSTKLEDSAMYFCASSDWDRGVRTEAFFGQGTRLTVV.

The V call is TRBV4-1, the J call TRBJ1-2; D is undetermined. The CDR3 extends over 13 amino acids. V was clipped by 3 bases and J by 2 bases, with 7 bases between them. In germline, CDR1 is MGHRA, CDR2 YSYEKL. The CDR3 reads CASSHEGNYGYTF. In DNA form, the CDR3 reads TGCGCCAGCAGCCACGAGGGCAACTATGGCTACACCTTC.

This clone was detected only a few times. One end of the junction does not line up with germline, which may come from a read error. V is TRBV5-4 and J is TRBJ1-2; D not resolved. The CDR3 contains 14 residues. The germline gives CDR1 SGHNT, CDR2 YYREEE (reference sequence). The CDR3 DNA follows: TGTGCCAGCACCTTGGAGGGAGCTAACTATGGCTACACCTTC. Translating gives CASTLEGANYGYTF.

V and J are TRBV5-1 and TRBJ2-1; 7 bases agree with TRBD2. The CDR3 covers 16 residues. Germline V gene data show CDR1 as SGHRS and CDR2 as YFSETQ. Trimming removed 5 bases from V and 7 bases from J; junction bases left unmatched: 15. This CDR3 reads CASSRMGGAHTNEQFF. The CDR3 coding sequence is TGCGCCAGCAGTCGTATGGGAGGGGCGCATACGAATGAGCAGTTCTTC.

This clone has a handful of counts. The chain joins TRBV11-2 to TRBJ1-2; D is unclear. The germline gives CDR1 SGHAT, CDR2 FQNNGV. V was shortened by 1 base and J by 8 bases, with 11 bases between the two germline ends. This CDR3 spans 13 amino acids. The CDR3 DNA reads TGTGCCAGCAGCTTAGGAATCGGAGAAGGCTACACCTTC. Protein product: CASSLGIGEGYTF.

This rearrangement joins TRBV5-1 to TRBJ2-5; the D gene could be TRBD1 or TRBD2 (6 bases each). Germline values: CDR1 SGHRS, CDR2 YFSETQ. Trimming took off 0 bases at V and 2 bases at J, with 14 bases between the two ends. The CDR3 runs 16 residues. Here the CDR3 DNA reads TGCGCCAGCAGCTTGGTGGGGGGCCGGGTACAAGAGACCCAGTACTTC. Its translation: CASSLVGGRVQETQYF.

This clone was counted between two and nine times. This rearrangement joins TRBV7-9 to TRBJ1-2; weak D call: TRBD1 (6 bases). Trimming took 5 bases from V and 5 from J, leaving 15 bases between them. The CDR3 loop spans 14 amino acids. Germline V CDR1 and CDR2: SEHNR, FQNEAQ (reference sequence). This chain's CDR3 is CASSLGQFLYGYTF. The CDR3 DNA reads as TGTGCCAGCAGCCTAGGACAGTTTCTTTATGGCTACACCTTC.

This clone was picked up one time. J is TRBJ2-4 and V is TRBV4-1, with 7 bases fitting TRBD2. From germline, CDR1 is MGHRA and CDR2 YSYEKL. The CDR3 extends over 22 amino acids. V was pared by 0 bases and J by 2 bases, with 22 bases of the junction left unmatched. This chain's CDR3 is CASSQDLSSGLAGKGSKNIQYF. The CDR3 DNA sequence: TGCGCCAGCAGCCAAGATTTATCATCGGGGTTAGCGGGTAAGGGATCCAAAAACATTCAGTACTTC.

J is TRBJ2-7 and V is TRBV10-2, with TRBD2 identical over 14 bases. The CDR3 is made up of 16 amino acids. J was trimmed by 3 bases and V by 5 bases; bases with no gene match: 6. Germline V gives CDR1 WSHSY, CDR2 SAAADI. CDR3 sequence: CASSPGTSGRGYEQYF. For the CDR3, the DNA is TGCGCCAGCAGTCCCGGGACTAGCGGGAGAGGCTACGAGCAGTACTTC.

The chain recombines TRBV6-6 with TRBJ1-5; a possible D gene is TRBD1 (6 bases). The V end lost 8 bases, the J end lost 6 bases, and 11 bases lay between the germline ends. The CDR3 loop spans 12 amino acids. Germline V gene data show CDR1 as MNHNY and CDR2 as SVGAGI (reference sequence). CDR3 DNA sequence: TGTGCCAGCGACAGGTTTGGTCAGCCCCAGCATTTT. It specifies CASDRFGQPQHF.